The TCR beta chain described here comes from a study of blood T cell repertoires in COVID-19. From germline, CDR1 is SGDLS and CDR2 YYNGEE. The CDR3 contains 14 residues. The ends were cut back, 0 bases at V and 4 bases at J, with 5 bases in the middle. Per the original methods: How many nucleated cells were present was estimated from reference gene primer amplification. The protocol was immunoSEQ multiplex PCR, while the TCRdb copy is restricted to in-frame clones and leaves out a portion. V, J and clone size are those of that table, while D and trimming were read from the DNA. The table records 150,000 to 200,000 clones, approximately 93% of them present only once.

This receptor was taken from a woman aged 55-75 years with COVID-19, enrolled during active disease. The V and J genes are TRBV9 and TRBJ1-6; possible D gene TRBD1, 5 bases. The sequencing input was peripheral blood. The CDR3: CASSVGQYNSPLHF. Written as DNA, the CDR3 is TGTGCCAGCAGCGTAGGACAGTATAATTCACCCCTCCACTTT.